The following is a T cell receptor beta chain sequence with its context. This record comes from a study of blood T cell repertoires in COVID-19. Data came from immunoSEQ multiplex PCR; TCRdb stores just in-frame clones and leaves some out. The table lists 100,000 or so clones, approximately 89% of them singletons, with about 2.5% in the top ten. V lost 3 bases and J 0 bases, leaving 12 bases between the germline ends. CDR1 LNHDA and CDR2 SQIVND come from the germline V gene (reference sequence). The CDR3 is 15 residues long. The V gene is TRBV19, the J gene TRBJ2-7; D is uncertain. Sequencing used peripheral blood. The receptor was isolated from a human donor with active COVID-19. The donor label of this sample is uncertain. The CDR3 protein is CASSIAQASSYEQYF. CDR3 nucleotide sequence: TGTGCCAGTAGTATTGCTCAGGCCAGCTCCTACGAGCAGTACTTC.